Here is one T cell receptor (beta chain) with its context. These data come from a study of HIV-infected patients and healthy controls. This CDR3 comprises 17 residues. MiXCR, applied by TCRdb to the 5' RACE reads, yields one record per CDR3 protein. The profile shows about 18,000 distinct CDR3 sequences, around 20% of them singletons. The source is a human donor in good health. Material for sequencing was CD8+ T cells from blood. The V and J genes are TRBV21-1 and TRBJ2-1; the listed D gene, TRBD2, was not tested against the DNA. TRBV21-1 is marked as a pseudogene. The CDR3 protein is CASSNTGTSGNYNEQFF. The CDR3 DNA follows: TGTGCCAGCAGCAATACCGGGACTAGCGGAAACTACAATGAGCAGTTCTTC.